The 27 T cell receptor beta chains below all came from one sample that was sequenced in a study of blood T cell repertoires in COVID-19. Clones were sequenced by immunoSEQ multiplex PCR, and TCRdb holds only the in-frame ones, with some missing. The repertoire has 150,000 to 200,000 clones, 70% to 90% of them found once; the top ten carry about 8.2%. Sequenced sample: peripheral blood. These receptors originate from a man aged 55 to 70 with acute or convalescent COVID-19.

This rearrangement joins TRBV5-1 to TRBJ2-5; a weak D match, TRBD2 (5 bases). The CDR3 contains 15 residues. V was pared by 2 bases and J by 7 bases, with 18 bases between. Germline V gene data show CDR1 as SGHRS and CDR2 as YFSETQ. CDR3 nucleotides: TGCGCCAGCAGCTTACCCTCGGGAAACTTGGGGACCCAGTACTTC. Translation gives CASSLPSGNLGTQYF. Full variable domain (outside the CDR3, taken from reference TRBV5-1 and TRBJ2-5): KAGVTQTPRYLIKTRGQQVTLSCSPISGHRSVSWYQQTPGQGLQFLFEYFSETQRNKGNFPGRFSGRQFSNSRSEMNVSTLELGDSALYLCASSLPSGNLGTQYFGPGTRLLVL.

This rearrangement joins TRBV15 to TRBJ1-3; 8 bases are a match to TRBD1. The V gene end was trimmed by 1 base and the J gene end by 0 bases; junction bases not matched to a gene: 8. This CDR3 region has 18 residues. Germline CDR1 and CDR2: LNHNV and YYDKDF (reference sequence). In DNA form, the CDR3 reads TGTGCCACCAGCAGAGGACCCCGACAGGGGAGCTCTGGAAACACCATATATTTT. It codes for CATSRGPRQGSSGNTIYF. Looking up the rest from reference TRBV15 and TRBJ1-3 gives the full variable domain: DAMVIQNPRYQVTQFGKPVTLSCSQTLNHNVMYWYQQKSSQAPKLLFHYYDKDFNNEADTPDNFQSRRPNTSFCFLDIRSPGLGDTAMYLCATSRGPRQGSSGNTIYFGEGSWLTVV.

This chain joins TRBV5-1 and TRBJ2-6; unclear D gene. The germline V and J ends were trimmed by 2 bases and 0 bases, with 3 bases remaining between them. CDR1 is SGHRS and CDR2 is YFSETQ in the germline V gene. This CDR3 contains 14 residues. CDR3 sequence (DNA): TGCGCCAGCAGCTTTCGCTCTGGGGCCAACGTCCTGACTTTC. The encoded protein is CASSFRSGANVLTF.

J is TRBJ1-5 and V is TRBV28; 7 bases map to TRBD1. This CDR3 comprises 14 residues. Losses at the gene ends were 5 bases for V and 3 bases for J; bases not matched to a gene: 4. Germline V gives CDR1 MDHEN, CDR2 SYDVKM. CDR3 sequence: CASSIGQANQPQHF. The CDR3 DNA is TGTGCCAGCAGTATAGGACAGGCCAATCAGCCCCAGCATTTT.

The rearrangement links TRBV19 to TRBJ1-1; TRBD1 matches 7 bases. There are 15 residues in the CDR3. Trimming at V came to 1 base and at J to 2 bases, leaving 4 bases not matched to a gene. From germline, CDR1 is LNHDA and CDR2 SQIVND (reference sequence). CDR3 sequence (DNA): TGTGCCAGTAGTATAGGGAGGACAGGTAACACTGAAGCTTTCTTT. Translating gives CASSIGRTGNTEAFF.

This clone was detected only once. This chain connects TRBV7-9 to TRBJ2-7; the match to TRBD2 covers 11 bases. This CDR3 region has 16 residues. V lost 5 bases to trimming and J lost 1 base; unmatched junction nucleotides: 7. The germline gives CDR1 SEHNR, CDR2 FQNEAQ (reference sequence). CDR3 nucleotide sequence: TGTGCCAGCAGCGCTGTAGCGGGAGGGCCTTCCTACGAGCAGTACTTC. It is translated as CASSAVAGGPSYEQYF.

This clone was observed a handful of times. This chain links TRBV12-3 or TRBV12-4 with TRBJ1-2; D is undetermined. This CDR3 spans 13 amino acids. V was pared by 3 bases and J by 1 base, with 6 bases between. CDR3 residues: CASSLPSNYGYTF. The DNA for the CDR3 is TGTGCCAGCAGTTTGCCCAGTAACTATGGCTACACCTTC.

V usage is TRBV24-1 and J usage is TRBJ1-2; D not resolved. V shed 0 bases and J shed 4 bases, with 5 bases lying between them. This CDR3 spans 13 amino acids. CDR1 and CDR2 (germline): KGHDR, SFDVKD. CDR3 amino acids: CATSDLPFYGYTF. Here the CDR3 DNA reads TGTGCCACCAGTGATTTGCCGTTCTATGGCTACACCTTC.

The V and J genes are TRBV15 and TRBJ2-4, with D perhaps matching TRBD2 (5 bases). The germline gives CDR1 LNHNV, CDR2 YYDKDF (reference sequence). The CDR3 sequence is 18 residues long. Between the trimmed V and J ends, which lost 0 bases and 0 bases, there was a span of 15 bases. CDR3 loop: CATSRDYGGGLAKNIQYF. The CDR3 nucleotides read TGTGCCACCAGCAGAGATTATGGAGGCGGCCTAGCCAAAAACATTCAGTACTTC.

The chain couples TRBV10-1 to TRBJ2-3; 11 bases fit TRBD2. Losses at the gene ends were 3 bases for V and 1 base for J; bases not matched to a gene: 6. This CDR3 spans 17 amino acids. CDR1 WNHNN and CDR2 SYGVQD come from the germline V gene (reference sequence). The CDR3 nucleotides read TGCGCCAGCAGTGATAGCGGGAGGGCCGGTGGCACAGATACGCAGTATTTT. Encoded protein: CASSDSGRAGGTDTQYF.

This clone was seen more than once but under ten times. The V gene is TRBV30, the J gene TRBJ2-1; 8 bases align to TRBD1. The germline CDR1 and CDR2 sequences are GTSNPN and SVGIG (reference sequence). Losses at the gene ends were 8 bases for V and 4 bases for J; bases not matched to a gene: 1. This CDR3 comprises 11 residues. The CDR3 DNA reads as TGTGCCGGGGACAGGTACAATGAGCAGTTCTTC. Translation gives CAGDRYNEQFF.

The chain links TRBV11-1 to TRBJ1-2; D is possibly TRBD1 (5 bases). The CDR3 runs 15 residues. Germline-derived CDR1 and CDR2 are SGHAT and FQDESV (reference sequence). Trimming took off 5 bases at V and 4 bases at J, with 17 bases between the two ends. The CDR3 sequence is CASSPGVGGIYGYTF. The CDR3 region has the DNA TGTGCCAGCAGCCCCGGCGTTGGGGGGATCTATGGCTACACCTTC.

The V gene is TRBV9, the J gene TRBJ2-1; 12 positions agree with TRBD2. The CDR3 loop spans 16 amino acids. Germline V CDR1 and CDR2: SGDLS, YYNGEE. V shed 0 bases and J 4 bases; nucleotides not matched to a gene: 2. The CDR3 region is CASSVASGRAYNEQFF. CDR3 DNA sequence: TGTGCCAGCAGCGTAGCTAGCGGGAGGGCATACAATGAGCAGTTCTTC.

V is TRBV24-1 and J is TRBJ2-1; TRBD2 matches 13 bases. Trimming took 5 bases from V and 5 from J; bases not matched to a gene: 5. From germline, CDR1 is KGHDR and CDR2 SFDVKD. This CDR3 has 16 amino acids. The CDR3 sequence: CATSAPGLAGNNEQFF. The DNA of the CDR3 is TGTGCCACCAGTGCCCCGGGACTAGCGGGAAACAATGAGCAGTTCTTC.

The J gene is TRBJ2-1, the V gene TRBV27; 11 positions match TRBD2. The trim removed 5 bases at V and 6 bases at J, leaving 6 bases unmatched. The V gene's germline CDR1 is MNHEY and CDR2 SMNVEV (reference sequence). This CDR3 is built from 15 residues. CDR3 sequence (DNA): TGTGCCAGCAGTGTAACTAGCGGGAGTATCAATGAGCAGTTCTTC. Translated: CASSVTSGSINEQFF.

The chain carries TRBV27 and TRBJ2-7, with a possible D match to TRBD2 (7 bases). Trimming left V 10 bases short and J 4 bases short, with 17 bases between. The CDR3 contains 13 residues. CDR1 is MNHEY, CDR2 SMNVEV, per germline (reference sequence). DNA of the CDR3: TGTGCCACCCATAGGGGGGGCCAATACGAGCAGTACTTC. It encodes CATHRGGQYEQYF.

J is TRBJ1-1 and V is TRBV4-1; D call uncertain. The CDR3 is made up of 15 amino acids. The V gene lost 3 bases and the J gene lost 1 base, with 12 bases spanning the gap. The germline V gene encodes CDR1 MGHRA and CDR2 YSYEKL. The CDR3 region has the DNA TGCGCCAGCAGCCAGACGGGTAGACCGAACACTGAAGCTTTCTTT. As protein: CASSQTGRPNTEAFF.

In its sample, this clone was seen once. The V gene is TRBV5-1, the J gene TRBJ2-7, with TRBD1 matching 7 bases. Trimming took 1 base from V and 1 from J; bases not matched to a gene: 11. The CDR3 consists of 17 residues. Germline loops: CDR1 SGHRS, CDR2 YFSETQ. DNA for the CDR3: TGCGCCAGCAGCTTGTATCTTCAGGGGGACGGATCCTACGAGCAGTACTTC. It encodes CASSLYLQGDGSYEQYF.

The chain uses TRBV28 and TRBJ2-3; 9 nucleotides match TRBD2. J gave up 6 bases and V 5 bases, and 9 bases lay outside the gene matches. The germline CDR1 and CDR2 sequences are MDHEN and SYDVKM. CDR3 length: 15 residues. CDR3 sequence reads: CASSPSGSGRDTQYF. DNA of the CDR3: TGTGCCAGCAGTCCCTCGGGCAGCGGGAGGGATACGCAGTATTTT. The full variable domain, completed using reference TRBV28 and TRBJ2-3, is DVKVTQSSRYLVKRTGEKVFLECVQDMDHENMFWYRQDPGLGLRLIYFSYDVKMKEKGDIPEGYSVSREKKERFSLILESASTNQTSMYLCASSPSGSGRDTQYFGPGTRLTVL.

The chain is built from TRBV10-2 and TRBJ2-3, with D possibly being TRBD1 (6 bases). Per germline, CDR1 WSHSY and CDR2 SAAADI. Trimming removed 3 bases from V and 4 bases from J, with 11 bases in between. This CDR3 has 14 residues. The CDR3 DNA is TGCGCCAGCAGTGATGTTAGACAGGCAGATACGCAGTATTTT. Its protein product is CASSDVRQADTQYF.

This clone has only a few counts. The chain carries TRBV11-2 and TRBJ1-2; 7 bases fit TRBD1. Per the germline V gene, CDR1 is SGHAT and CDR2 is FQNNGV. Losses at the gene ends were 1 base for V and 6 bases for J; bases not matched to a gene: 2. There are 13 residues in the CDR3. The CDR3 nucleotides are TGTGCCAGCAGCTTAGGTACAGGGGATGGCTACACCTTC. Encoded protein: CASSLGTGDGYTF.

The rearrangement links TRBV24-1 to TRBJ2-3; 7 nucleotides align to TRBD2. This CDR3 comprises 15 residues. Unmatched junction bases numbered 9, after V lost 8 bases and J lost 2 bases. Germline CDR1 reads KGHDR; CDR2 reads SFDVKD. The CDR3 loop reads CATMEGGRPTDTQYF. The CDR3 bases are TGTGCCACCATGGAAGGCGGGAGACCCACAGATACGCAGTATTTT.

The rearrangement links TRBV30 to TRBJ2-1; 15 nucleotides align to TRBD2. This CDR3 is 17 amino acids long. Germline V CDR1 and CDR2: GTSNPN, SVGIG (reference sequence). Trimming at V came to 7 bases and at J to 0 bases, leaving 7 bases not matched to a gene. The CDR3, as DNA: TGTGCCTCTTCCGGGACTAGCGGGAGGCCCTCCTACAATGAGCAGTTCTTC. It specifies CASSGTSGRPSYNEQFF.

This sequence joins TRBV5-1 and TRBJ2-7; the match to TRBD1 covers 8 bases. Germline assignment: CDR1 SGHRS and CDR2 YFSETQ. The CDR3 sequence is 14 residues long. V was pared by 2 bases and J by 6 bases, with 7 bases of the junction left unmatched. The CDR3 here is CASSLRQGAGEQYF. CDR3 DNA: TGCGCCAGCAGCTTAAGGCAGGGGGCCGGCGAGCAGTACTTC.

Only one count was recorded for this clone. The chain joins TRBV2 to TRBJ1-5; D is uncertain. V lost 6 bases and J lost 5, with 8 bases in between. The CDR3 is 12 residues long. Looked up from germline, CDR1 is SNHLY and CDR2 is FYNNEI. CDR3 sequence: CASRLGYQPQHF. In DNA form, the CDR3 reads TGTGCCAGCAGGTTGGGCTATCAGCCCCAGCATTTT.

The chain recombines TRBV7-2 with TRBJ1-3; 12 nucleotides match TRBD1. This CDR3 contains 16 residues. V trimming: 5 bases; J trimming: 7 bases; junction bases outside the gene matches: 9. Germline-derived CDR1 and CDR2 are SGHTA and FQGNSA. This CDR3 is CASSNAGTGGWNTIYF. The CDR3 DNA sequence: TGTGCCAGCAGCAATGCGGGGACAGGGGGCTGGAACACCATATATTTT.

This clone was recorded a few times. The rearrangement uses TRBV7-9 and TRBJ1-5; D is unresolved. CDR1 is SEHNR and CDR2 is FQNEAQ in the germline V gene (reference sequence). V shed 6 bases and J shed 2 bases, with 5 bases lying between them. CDR3 size: 12 residues. CDR3 region: CASRRGNQPQHF. CDR3 in DNA: TGTGCCAGCAGACGGGGCAATCAGCCCCAGCATTTT. Filled out from reference TRBV7-9 and TRBJ1-5, the complete variable domain reads DTGVSQNPRHKITKRGQNVTFRCDPISEHNRLYWYRQTLGQGPEFLTYFQNEAQLEKSRLLSDRFSAERPKGSFSTLEIQRTEQGDSAMYLCASRRGNQPQHFGDGTRLSIL.